The entry below describes one TCR beta chain. This sample is drawn from a study of human T cells and chemical hapten exposure. Across the whole study: Chiefly women, the patients showed alopecia areata, totalis or universalis.

Time point in this sample: pre-sensitization, week 0. As for treatment: therapeutic diphenylcyclopropenone sensitization with weekly scalp DPC. Someone pulled total RNA out of unfractionated whole blood. Blood was drawn before each patch test was applied. The CDR3 covers 16 residues. Germline lookup yields CDR1 MNHEY and CDR2 SVGEGT. After removal of 2 bases from V and 5 bases from J, the junction contained 9 bases not matched to a gene. TCRdb re-derived calls from the RACE reads in MiXCR, one entry per CDR3 protein. The sample consists of about 50,000 distinct CDR3 sequences, 9.5% to 10% of them appearing once.

The J gene is TRBJ2-5, the V gene TRBV6-2 or TRBV6-3; TRBD2 aligns across 9 bases. This material consisted of whole blood, taken in connection with sensitization to the hapten diphenylcyclopropenone (DPC). The TCR sequence derives from a woman aged 25 to 39 with alopecia areata. Some clones in this sample may be carry-over from other donors' samples. DNA for the CDR3: TGTGCCAGCAGTTACGAAGGGACTAGCTTAGGGGAGACCCAGTACTTC. Protein sequence: CASSYEGTSLGETQYF.